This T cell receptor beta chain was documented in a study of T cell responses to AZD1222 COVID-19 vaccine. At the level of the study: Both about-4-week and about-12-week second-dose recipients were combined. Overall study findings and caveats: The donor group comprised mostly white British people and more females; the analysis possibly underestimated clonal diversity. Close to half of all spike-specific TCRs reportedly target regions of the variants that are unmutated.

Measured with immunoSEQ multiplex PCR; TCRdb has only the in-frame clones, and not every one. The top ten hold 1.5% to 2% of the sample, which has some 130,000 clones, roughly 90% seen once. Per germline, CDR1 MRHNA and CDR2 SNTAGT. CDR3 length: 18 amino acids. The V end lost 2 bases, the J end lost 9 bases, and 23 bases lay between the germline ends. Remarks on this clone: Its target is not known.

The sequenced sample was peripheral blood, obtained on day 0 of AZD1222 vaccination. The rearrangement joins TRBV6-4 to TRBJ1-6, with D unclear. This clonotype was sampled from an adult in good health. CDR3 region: CASSDIRLPPLEVSPLHF. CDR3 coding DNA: TGTGCCAGCAGTGACATCCGCCTTCCCCCCCTAGAAGTTTCACCCCTCCACTTT.